The entry below gives a single TCR beta chain sequence along with its context. This clonotype was detected ten times or more. The specificity of this receptor is unknown. Per-base qualities were not stored, and no clone one base away is much larger. The data belong to a study of regulatory T cells in long-lasting Graves disease (dated by TCRdb to about 2021). For the study in its entirety: Persistent Graves' disease was defined as antithyroid drug treatment for over 5 years with persistently positive TSH receptor autoantibodies. Peripheral blood TCR sequencing and RNA sequencing compared persistent Graves' disease patients with newly diagnosed Graves' disease patients. The study was conducted in China and was registered as a clinical trial. TCR sequencing covered roughly 13 persistent and about 20 newly diagnosed Graves' disease patients, 33 samples in total. In the clinical cohort, patients with persistent Graves' disease had used antithyroid drugs for an average of roughly 10 years. The paper's findings and limits, for the study overall: Persistent Graves' disease patients showed lower TCR Shannon entropy and fewer highly expanded clones than newly diagnosed patients, suggesting clonal expansion. A larger number of public clonotypes was shared among persistent patients (approximately 3,000) than among newly diagnosed patients (around 970). As a limitation, the authors acknowledged that the small sample size may reduce accuracy. Persistent disease showed preferential use of TRBV28, TRBJ1-2 and TRBJ2-5, whereas newly diagnosed disease favored TRBV20-1 and TRBJ2-1. Only peripheral blood was studied, because thyroid tissue, the primary lesion, was inaccessible. Sequencing and analysis were limited to the TCR beta chain.

Sequences SGHAT (CDR1) and FQDESV (CDR2) are obtained from the germline V gene (reference sequence). V loses 5 bases, J loses 2 bases, and the germline ends lie 10 bases apart. The CDR3 covers 13 residues, taking in both the cysteine and the phenylalanine. Only the CDR3 DNA stays, 39 bases, in frame from base 1. The sample's time point label is to be understood as: persistent/refractory GD, antithyroid drugs over 5 years with positive TRAb. For both TCR sequencing and RNA sequencing, RNA was extracted from PBMCs in TRIzol. The diagnosis of Graves' disease was made according to American Thyroid Association guidelines. The patients came from an endocrinology department in Xi'an, China. Each patient gave approximately 10 milliliters of peripheral blood, collected in an EDTA anticoagulant tube. Ficoll Paque Plus density gradient separation was used to isolate PBMCs, and no further T cell sorting was done. An Agilent 2100 Bioanalyzer and agarose gel were used to check RNA quality, while a NanoDrop 2000 measured RNA concentration.

Library method: multiplex PCR. This sample was sequenced with an Illumina HiSeq 4000. To build TCR beta libraries, CDR3 regions were amplified by Arm-PCR using iRepertoire HTBI primers. PCR products were gel purified before sequencing. The original methods were these. Across samples, about 64 TRBV and 12 to 15 TRBJ segments were identified and used for gene usage analysis of CDR3 amino acid clonotypes. Filtered high-quality paired reads were merged into contigs using COPE and FqMerger. BLAST was used to align contigs to the IMGT TRBV, TRBD and TRBJ reference genes, and CDR3 was defined following IMGT. Clonotypes above 0.1% frequency were classified as highly expanded clones. Shannon entropy was used to measure repertoire diversity, and the Gini coefficient was used to measure V-J evenness. Clonotypes shared by more than one individual were considered public. TCRdb reran the public reads through fastp at Q25 and MiXCR, keeping productive beta chains. Entries are consolidated by CDR3 protein sequence, retaining the most common genes and DNA. The V and J calls and clone size come from TCRdb's table, not from the authors' own analysis. The sample table contains roughly 470,000 distinct CDR3 sequences; only one count was recorded for about a fifth of them. Jointly, the top ten make up 7.8% of the sample.

The sequencing used peripheral blood mononuclear cells (PBMCs), collected when the disease was refractory, from a patient treated with antithyroid drugs. The sequence was collected from a female donor with Graves disease. The sequence joins TRBV11-1 to TRBJ2-7; the D gene identity is not certain. The DNA sequence is TGTGCCAGCAGCCACTCCTCCGCCTACGAGCAGTACTTC. Translation gives CASSHSSAYEQYF.